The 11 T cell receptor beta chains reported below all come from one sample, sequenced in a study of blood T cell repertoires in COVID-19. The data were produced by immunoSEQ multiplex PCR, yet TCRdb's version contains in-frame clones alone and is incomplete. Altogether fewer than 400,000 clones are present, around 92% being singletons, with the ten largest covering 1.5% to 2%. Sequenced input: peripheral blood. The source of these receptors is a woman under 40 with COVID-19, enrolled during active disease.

The CDR3 loop reads CASSGPRYGYTF. CDR3 coding DNA: TGTGCCAGCAGCGGTCCTCGCTATGGCTACACCTTC. The rearrangement joins TRBV9 to TRBJ1-2; D unresolved. The germline V gene encodes CDR1 SGDLS and CDR2 YYNGEE. CDR3 length equals 12 residues. Trimming stripped 3 bases from V and 4 bases from J, with 7 bases between.

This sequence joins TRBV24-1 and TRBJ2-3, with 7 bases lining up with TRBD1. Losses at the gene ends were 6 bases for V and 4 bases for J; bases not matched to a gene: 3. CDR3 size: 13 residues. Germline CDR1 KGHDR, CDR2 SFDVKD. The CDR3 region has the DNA TGTGCCACCAGTAGTAGGGGGCCAGATACGCAGTATTTT. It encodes CATSSRGPDTQYF.

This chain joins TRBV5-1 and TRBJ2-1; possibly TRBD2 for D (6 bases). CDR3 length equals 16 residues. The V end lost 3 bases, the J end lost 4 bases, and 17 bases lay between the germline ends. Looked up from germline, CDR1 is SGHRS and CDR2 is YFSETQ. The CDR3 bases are TGCGCCAGCAGCTACAGGACGGCCGGGGGTTACAATGAGCAGTTCTTC. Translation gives CASSYRTAGGYNEQFF.

This chain's CDR3 is CASSPDITGTFKDGYTF. DNA of the CDR3: TGTGCCAGCAGCCCCGATATTACGGGGACATTCAAGGATGGCTACACCTTC. The chain links TRBV5-5 to TRBJ1-2, with a weak D call TRBD1 (6 bases). Trimming pared 4 bases from V and 6 bases from J, leaving 25 bases between. This CDR3 contains 17 residues. CDR1 SGHKS and CDR2 YYEKEE come from the germline V gene (reference sequence).

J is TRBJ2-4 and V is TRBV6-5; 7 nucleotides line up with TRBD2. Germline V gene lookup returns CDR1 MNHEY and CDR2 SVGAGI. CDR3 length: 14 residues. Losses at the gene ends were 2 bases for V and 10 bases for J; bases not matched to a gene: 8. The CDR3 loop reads CASSYVGQGGIQYF. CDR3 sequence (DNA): TGTGCCAGCAGTTACGTCGGTCAGGGAGGGATTCAGTACTTC.

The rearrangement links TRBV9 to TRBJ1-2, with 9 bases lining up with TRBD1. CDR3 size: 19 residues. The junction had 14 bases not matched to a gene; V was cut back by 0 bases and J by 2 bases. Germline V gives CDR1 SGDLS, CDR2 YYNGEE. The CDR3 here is CASSVGSGQGFLGNYGYTF. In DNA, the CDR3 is TGTGCCAGCAGCGTAGGATCCGGACAGGGGTTTTTAGGCAACTATGGCTACACCTTC.

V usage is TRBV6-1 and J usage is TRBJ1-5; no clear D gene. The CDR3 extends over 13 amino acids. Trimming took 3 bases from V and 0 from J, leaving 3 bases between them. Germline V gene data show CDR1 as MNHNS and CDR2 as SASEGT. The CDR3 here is CASSDSSNQPQHF. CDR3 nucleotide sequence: TGTGCCAGCAGTGACAGTAGCAATCAGCCCCAGCATTTT.

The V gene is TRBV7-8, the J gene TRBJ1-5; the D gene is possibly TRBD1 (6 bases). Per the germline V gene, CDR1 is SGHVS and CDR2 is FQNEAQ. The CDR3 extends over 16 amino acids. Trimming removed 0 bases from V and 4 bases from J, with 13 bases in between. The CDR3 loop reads CASSLADRTSNQPQHF. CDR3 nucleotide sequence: TGTGCCAGCAGCTTAGCCGACAGGACCTCAAATCAGCCCCAGCATTTT.

This CDR3 reads CASSTSGSKRETQYF. For the CDR3, the DNA is TGTGCCAGCAGTACTAGCGGTTCCAAAAGGGAGACCCAGTACTTC. The J gene is TRBJ2-5, the V gene TRBV28, with 8 bases fitting TRBD2. This CDR3 is built from 15 residues. V shed 5 bases, J shed 5 bases, and the junction held 10 bases outside the gene matches. CDR1 is MDHEN and CDR2 is SYDVKM in the germline V gene.

CDR3 in DNA: TGTGCCAGCAGCCACAGGGGTAATCAGCCCCAGCATTTT. Protein product: CASSHRGNQPQHF. The chain links TRBV3-1 (or the pseudogene TRBV3-2) to TRBJ1-5, with a tentative D call TRBD1 (6 bases). This CDR3 spans 13 amino acids. Trimming took off 3 bases at V and 4 bases at J, with 7 bases between the two ends. Germline-derived CDR1 and CDR2 are LGHDT and YNNKEL (reference sequence).

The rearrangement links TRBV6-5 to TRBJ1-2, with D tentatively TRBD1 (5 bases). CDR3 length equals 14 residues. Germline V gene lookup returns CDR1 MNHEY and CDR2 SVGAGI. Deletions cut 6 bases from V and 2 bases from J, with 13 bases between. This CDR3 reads CASRVQGSNYGYTF. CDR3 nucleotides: TGTGCCAGCAGGGTTCAGGGTTCCAACTATGGCTACACCTTC.